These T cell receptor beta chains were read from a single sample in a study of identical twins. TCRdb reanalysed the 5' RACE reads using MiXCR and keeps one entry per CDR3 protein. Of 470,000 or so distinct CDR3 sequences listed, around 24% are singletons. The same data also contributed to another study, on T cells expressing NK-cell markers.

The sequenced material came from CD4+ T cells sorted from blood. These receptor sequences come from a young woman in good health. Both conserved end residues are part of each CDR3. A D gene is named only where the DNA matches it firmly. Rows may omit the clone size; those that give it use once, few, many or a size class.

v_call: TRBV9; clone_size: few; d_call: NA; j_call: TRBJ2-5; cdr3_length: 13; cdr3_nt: TGTGCCAGCAGCGGGTCTGACCAAGAGACCCAGTACTTC; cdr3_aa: CASSGSDQETQYF
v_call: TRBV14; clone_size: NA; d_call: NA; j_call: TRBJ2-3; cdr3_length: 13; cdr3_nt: TGTGCCAGCAGCCAAGTTCTAGAGATGGCGCAGTATTTT; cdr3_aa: CASSQVLEMAQYF
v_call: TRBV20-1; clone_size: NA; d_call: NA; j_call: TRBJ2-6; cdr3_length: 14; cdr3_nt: TGCAGTGCTAGGTCCGTCTCTGGGGCCAACGTCCTGACTTTC; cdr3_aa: CSARSVSGANVLTF
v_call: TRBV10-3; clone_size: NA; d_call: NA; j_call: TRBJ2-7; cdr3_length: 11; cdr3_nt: TGTGCCTCCCGAAGGTCAGACGAGCAGTACTTC; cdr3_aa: CASRRSDEQYF
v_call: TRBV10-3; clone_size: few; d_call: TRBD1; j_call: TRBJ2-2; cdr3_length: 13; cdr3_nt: TGTGCCACACAGGGGGCGCGCGGCGGGGAGCTGTTTTTT; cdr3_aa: CATQGARGGELFF
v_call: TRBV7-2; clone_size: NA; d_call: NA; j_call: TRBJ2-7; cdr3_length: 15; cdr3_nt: TGTGCCAGCAGCTGGAGGGGGGGAAGCTCCTACGAGCAGTACTTC; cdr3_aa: CASSWRGGSSYEQYF
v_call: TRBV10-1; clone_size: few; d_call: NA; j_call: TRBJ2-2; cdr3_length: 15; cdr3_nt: TGCGCCAGCAGTGAGCCTGGGTCGGGCACCGGGGAGCTGTTTTTT; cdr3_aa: CASSEPGSGTGELFF
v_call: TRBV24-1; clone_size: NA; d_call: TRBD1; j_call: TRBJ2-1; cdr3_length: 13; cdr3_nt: TGTGCCACCAGTGATCGACCCGGGACAGTGCAGTTCTTC; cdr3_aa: CATSDRPGTVQFF
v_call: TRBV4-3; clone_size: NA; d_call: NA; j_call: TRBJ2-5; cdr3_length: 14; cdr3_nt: TGCGCCAGCAGCCAAGTCGCGTACCAAGAGACCCAGTACTTC; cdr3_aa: CASSQVAYQETQYF
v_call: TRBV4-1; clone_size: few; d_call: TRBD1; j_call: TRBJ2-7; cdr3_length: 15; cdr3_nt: TGCGCCAGCAGCTCCCGCCAGGGACAGGGGTACGAGCAGTACTTC; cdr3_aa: CASSSRQGQGYEQYF
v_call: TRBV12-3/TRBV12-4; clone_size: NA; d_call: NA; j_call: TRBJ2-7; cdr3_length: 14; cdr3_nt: TGTGCCAGCAGTACCTGGGGGGGGCAGGGAGAGCAGTACTTC; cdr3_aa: CASSTWGGQGEQYF
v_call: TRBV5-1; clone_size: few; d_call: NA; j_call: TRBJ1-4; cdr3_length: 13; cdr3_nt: TGCGCCAGCAGCTTGGGGTCAGACGAGAAACTGTTTTTT; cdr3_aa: CASSLGSDEKLFF
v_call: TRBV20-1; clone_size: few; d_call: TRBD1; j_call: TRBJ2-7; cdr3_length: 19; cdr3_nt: TGCAGTGCTAGCGTTCCGTCCTTTTACAGGGGAAGATTAGCCTACGAGCAGTACTTC; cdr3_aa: CSASVPSFYRGRLAYEQYF
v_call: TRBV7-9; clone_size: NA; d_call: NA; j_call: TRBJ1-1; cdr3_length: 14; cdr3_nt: TGTGCCAGCAGCTTAGCGTCTGGGGGACCTGAAGCTTTCTTT; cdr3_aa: CASSLASGGPEAFF
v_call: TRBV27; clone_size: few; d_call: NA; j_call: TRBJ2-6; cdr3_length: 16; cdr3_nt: TGTGCCAGCAGTTTACAGGGTCCATCTGGGGCCAACGTCCTGACTTTC; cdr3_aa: CASSLQGPSGANVLTF
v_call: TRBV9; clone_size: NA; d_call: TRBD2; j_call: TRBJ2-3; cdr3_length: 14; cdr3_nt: TGTGCCAGCGGGGGGGGGTCTAGCACAGATACGCAGTATTTT; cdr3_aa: CASGGGSSTDTQYF
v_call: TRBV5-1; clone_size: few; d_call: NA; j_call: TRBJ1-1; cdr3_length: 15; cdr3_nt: TGCGCCAGCAGCTTTTATGAGGGCGCAAACACTGAAGCTTTCTTT; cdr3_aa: CASSFYEGANTEAFF
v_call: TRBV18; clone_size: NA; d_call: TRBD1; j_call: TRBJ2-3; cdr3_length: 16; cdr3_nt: TGTGCCAGCTCACTTTCGACAGGGGGCGCAGCAGATACGCAGTATTTT; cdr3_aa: CASSLSTGGAADTQYF
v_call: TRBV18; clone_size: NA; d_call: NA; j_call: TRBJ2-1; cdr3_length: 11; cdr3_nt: TGTGCCAGCTCACCAACGAGGGAGCAGTTCTTC; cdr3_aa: CASSPTREQFF
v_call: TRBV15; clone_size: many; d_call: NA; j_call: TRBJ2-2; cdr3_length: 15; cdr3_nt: TGTGCCACCAGCCCCGGGACACTCAACACCGGGGAGCTGTTTTTT; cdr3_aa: CATSPGTLNTGELFF
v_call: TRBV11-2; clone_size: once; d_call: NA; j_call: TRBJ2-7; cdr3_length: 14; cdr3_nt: TGTGCCAGCAGCTTAGATATATTCTCCTACGAGCAGTACTTC; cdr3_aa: CASSLDIFSYEQYF
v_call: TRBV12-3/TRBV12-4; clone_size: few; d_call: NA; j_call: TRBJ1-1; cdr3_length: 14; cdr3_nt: TGTGCCAGCAGTTTAGACCGGGGGCTCACTGAAGCTTTCTTT; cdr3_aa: CASSLDRGLTEAFF
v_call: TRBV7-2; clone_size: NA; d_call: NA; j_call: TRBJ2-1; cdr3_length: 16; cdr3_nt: TGTGCCAGCAGCTCACAGGCGGGGAGGTCTAGCAATGAGCAGTTCTTC; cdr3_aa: CASSSQAGRSSNEQFF
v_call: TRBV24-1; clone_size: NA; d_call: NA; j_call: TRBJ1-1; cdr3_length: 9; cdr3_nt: TGTGCCCCATCAGCGGAAGCTTTCTTT; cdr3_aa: CAPSAEAFF
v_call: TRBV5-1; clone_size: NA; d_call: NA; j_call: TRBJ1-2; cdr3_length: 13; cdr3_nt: TGCGCCAGCAGCTCAGGTTATATCGATGGCTACACCTTC; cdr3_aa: CASSSGYIDGYTF
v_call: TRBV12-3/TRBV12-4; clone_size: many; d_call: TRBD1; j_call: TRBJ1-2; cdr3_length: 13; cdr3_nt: TGTGCCAGCAAAGGGGGCGACAACTATGGCTACACCTTC; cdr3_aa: CASKGGDNYGYTF
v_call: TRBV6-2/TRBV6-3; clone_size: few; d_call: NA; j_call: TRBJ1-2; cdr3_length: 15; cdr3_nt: TGTGCCAGCAGTTACCGGGGACACCTTGCCGATGGCTACACCTTC; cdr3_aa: CASSYRGHLADGYTF
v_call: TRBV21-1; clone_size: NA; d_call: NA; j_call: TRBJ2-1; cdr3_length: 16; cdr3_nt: TGTGCCAGCAGCAAAGATGATGACAAGACCTACAATGAGCAGTTCTTC; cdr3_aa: CASSKDDDKTYNEQFF
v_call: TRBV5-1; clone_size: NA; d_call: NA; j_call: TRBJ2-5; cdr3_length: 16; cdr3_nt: TGCGCCAGCAGCTTTACGGCGGTCTCCCTACAAGAGACCCAGTACTTC; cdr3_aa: CASSFTAVSLQETQYF
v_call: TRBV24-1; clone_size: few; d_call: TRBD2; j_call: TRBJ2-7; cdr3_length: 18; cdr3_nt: TGTGCCACCAGTGACTCTCGCGGGGCTAGCGGGAGGGCCTTCGGGCAGTACTTC; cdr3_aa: CATSDSRGASGRAFGQYF
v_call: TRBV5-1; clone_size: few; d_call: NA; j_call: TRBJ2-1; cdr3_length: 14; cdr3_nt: TGCGCCAGCAGCACGGGGTTCTCCTACAATGAGCAGTTCTTC; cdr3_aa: CASSTGFSYNEQFF
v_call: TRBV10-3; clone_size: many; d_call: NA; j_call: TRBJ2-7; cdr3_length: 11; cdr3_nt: TGTGCCATCAGTGATTCCTACGAGCAGTACTTC; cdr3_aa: CAISDSYEQYF
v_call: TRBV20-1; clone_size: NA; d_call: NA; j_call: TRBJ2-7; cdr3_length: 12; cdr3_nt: TGCAGTGCCCGAAGGGACCCCACGGAGCAGTACTTC; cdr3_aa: CSARRDPTEQYF
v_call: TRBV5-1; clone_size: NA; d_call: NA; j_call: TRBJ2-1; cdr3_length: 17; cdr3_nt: TGCGCCAGCAGCTTACGGGCGGGGGCCGGGCCCTACAATGAGCAGTTCTTC; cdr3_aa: CASSLRAGAGPYNEQFF
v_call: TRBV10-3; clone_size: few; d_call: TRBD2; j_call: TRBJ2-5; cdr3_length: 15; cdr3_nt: TGTGCCATCAGTGGGGAGCGGGGGCCACAAGAGACCCAGTACTTC; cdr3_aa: CAISGERGPQETQYF
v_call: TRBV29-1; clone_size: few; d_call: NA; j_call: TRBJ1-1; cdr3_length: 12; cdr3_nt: TGCAGCACACGACAAGCGAACACTGAAGCTTTCTTT; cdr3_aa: CSTRQANTEAFF
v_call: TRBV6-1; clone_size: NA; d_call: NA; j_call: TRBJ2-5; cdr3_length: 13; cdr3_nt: TGTGCCAGCAGTGAAGGGCTCATGGAGACCCAGTACTTC; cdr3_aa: CASSEGLMETQYF
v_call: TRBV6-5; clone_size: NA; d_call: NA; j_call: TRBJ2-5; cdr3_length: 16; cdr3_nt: TGTGCCAGCAGTTCCCTCCATCCGGGACGGAGGGGGACCCAGTACTTC; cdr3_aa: CASSSLHPGRRGTQYF
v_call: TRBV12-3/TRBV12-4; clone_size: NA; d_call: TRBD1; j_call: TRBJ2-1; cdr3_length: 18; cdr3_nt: TGTGCCAGCAGCGAGGACAGGGGGTTGACCCTAATTCCCGATGAGCAGTTCTTC; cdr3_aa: CASSEDRGLTLIPDEQFF
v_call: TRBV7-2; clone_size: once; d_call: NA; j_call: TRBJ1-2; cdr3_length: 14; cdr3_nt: TGTGCCAGCAGCTTAGAACAGGCTAACTATGGCTACACCTTC; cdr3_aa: CASSLEQANYGYTF
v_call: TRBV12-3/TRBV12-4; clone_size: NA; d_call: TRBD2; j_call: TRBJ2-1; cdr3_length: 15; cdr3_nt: TGTGCCAGCAGTTTAGGGCTAGCGGGAGGTGGTGAGCAGTTCTTC; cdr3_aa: CASSLGLAGGGEQFF
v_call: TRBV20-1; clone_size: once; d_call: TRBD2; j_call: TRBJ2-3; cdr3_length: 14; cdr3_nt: TGCAGTGCTAATCTAGCGGGGAGCACAGATACGCAGTATTTT; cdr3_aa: CSANLAGSTDTQYF
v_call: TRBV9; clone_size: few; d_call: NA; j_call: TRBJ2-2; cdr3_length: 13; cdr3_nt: TGTGCCAGCAGCTCCCGACTAGCCGGGGAGCTGTTTTTT; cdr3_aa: CASSSRLAGELFF